This T cell receptor beta chain comes out of a study of blood T cell repertoires in COVID-19. Study information: The United States, Italy and Spain supplied acute and convalescent COVID-19 samples. Nucleic acid was either cDNA or gDNA, and it came from T cells, B-cell-depleted T cells, or PBMCs.

In the original workflow: Amplification from reference gene primers served as the basis for estimated nucleated cell counts. Clones were read by immunoSEQ multiplex PCR, and TCRdb kept only the in-frame ones, dropping some. For V, J and clone size, that table is used; D and trimming come from the DNA. The sample records over 200,000 clones, 70% to 90% being singletons. Germline assignment: CDR1 KGHDR and CDR2 SFDVKD. The CDR3 extends over 13 amino acids. Trimming removed 3 bases from V and 9 bases from J, with 13 bases in between. This sequence joins TRBV24-1 and TRBJ1-2, with D possibly being TRBD1 (5 bases). This TCR was recovered from a woman aged 40 to 50 with acute COVID-19. Sequencing used PBMCs or T cells enriched from blood (not recorded which). DNA of the CDR3: TGTGCCACCAGTGATCCGCTAGGGGTACGCTACACCTTC. Encoded protein: CATSDPLGVRYTF.